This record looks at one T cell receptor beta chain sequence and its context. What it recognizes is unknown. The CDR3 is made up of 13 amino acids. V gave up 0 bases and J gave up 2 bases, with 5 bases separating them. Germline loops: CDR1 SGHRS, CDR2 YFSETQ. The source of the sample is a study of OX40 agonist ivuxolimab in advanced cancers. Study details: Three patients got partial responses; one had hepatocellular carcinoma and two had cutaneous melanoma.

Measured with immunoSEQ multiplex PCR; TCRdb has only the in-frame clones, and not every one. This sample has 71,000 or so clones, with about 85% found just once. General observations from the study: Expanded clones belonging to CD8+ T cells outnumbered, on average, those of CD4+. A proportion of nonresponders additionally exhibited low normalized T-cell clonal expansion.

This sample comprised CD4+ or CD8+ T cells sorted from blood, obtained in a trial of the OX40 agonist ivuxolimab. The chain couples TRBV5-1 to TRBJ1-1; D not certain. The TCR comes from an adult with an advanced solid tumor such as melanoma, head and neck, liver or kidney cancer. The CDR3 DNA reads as TGCGCCAGCAGCTTGGAGCCAAACACTGAAGCTTTCTTT. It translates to CASSLEPNTEAFF.